This T cell receptor (beta chain) was recovered during a study of T cells in Graves' hyperthyroidism and ophthalmopathy. Hyperthyroidism in the patients, aged 18 to 65, was newly diagnosed and under 2 months in duration. Clinical symptoms, serum thyroxine, TRAb, thyroid ultrasound and orbital computed tomography informed diagnoses. Turning to this clonotype: The antigen remains undetermined.

Using RNA transcripts as the source, TCR beta CDR3 regions were amplified. RT-PCR in the first round (using the HTBI primer set) targeted the TCR CDR3. A single record per CDR3 protein comes from TCRdb applying MiXCR to the multiplex PCR reads. The data show a few hundred thousand distinct CDR3 sequences, less than 25% seen once. Whole-study results and caveats: Using 13 V-J features, a model discriminated ophthalmopathy from stable hyperthyroidism. Blood also held most thyroid clonotypes expanded beyond 0.001.

The clonotype was recovered from a man in his late teens or twenties with Graves' hyperthyroidism. Sequenced: blood.

CDR3 DNA sequence: TGTGCCTGGAAAGGACAGGCCCATCAGCCCCAGCATTTT. Protein: CAWKGQAHQPQHF. The rearrangement joins TRBV30 to TRBJ1-5; TRBD1 matches 7 bases. Germline-derived CDR1 and CDR2 are GTSNPN and SVGIG (reference sequence). CDR3 size: 13 residues. V was clipped by 4 bases and J by 5 bases; unmatched bases: 5.